The sequence of this T cell receptor (beta chain) was determined in a study of response to subunit inactivated influenza vaccine. TCRdb recomputed calls from the RT-PCR reads with MiXCR, one row per CDR3 protein. The table has hundreds of thousands of distinct CDR3 sequences, approximately 14% seen once; the top ten hold 11%. The study, taken as a whole, reports: There was a suggestion from the authors that each seasonal influenza vaccination recruits few new T cells.

With regard to this clonotype: Its specificity is unknown.

This CDR3 has 12 amino acids. Germline V gives CDR1 SEHNR, CDR2 FQNEAQ (reference sequence). V lost 1 base to trimming and J lost 5 bases, with 5 bases between them. This chain uses TRBV7-9 with TRBJ2-5, with D unresolved. The sequencing used PBMCs from blood, collected 11 to 12 days after vaccination. The clonotype originates from a man aged 50 to 59 who received an inactivated influenza vaccine. The CDR3 DNA sequence: TGTGCCAGCAGCTTAGATTCCGAGACCCAGTACTTC. It translates to CASSLDSETQYF.